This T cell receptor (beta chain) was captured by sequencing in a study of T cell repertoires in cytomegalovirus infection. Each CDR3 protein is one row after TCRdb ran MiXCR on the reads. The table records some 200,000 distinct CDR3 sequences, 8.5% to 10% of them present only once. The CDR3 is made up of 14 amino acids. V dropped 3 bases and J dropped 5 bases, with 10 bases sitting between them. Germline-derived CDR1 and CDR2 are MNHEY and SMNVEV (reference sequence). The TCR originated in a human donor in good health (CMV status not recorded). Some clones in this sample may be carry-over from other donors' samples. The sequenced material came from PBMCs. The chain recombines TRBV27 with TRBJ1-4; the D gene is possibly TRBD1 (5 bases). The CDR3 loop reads CASSFSSGNEKLFF. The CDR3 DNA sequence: TGTGCCAGCAGTTTCTCCTCAGGGAATGAAAAACTGTTTTTT.